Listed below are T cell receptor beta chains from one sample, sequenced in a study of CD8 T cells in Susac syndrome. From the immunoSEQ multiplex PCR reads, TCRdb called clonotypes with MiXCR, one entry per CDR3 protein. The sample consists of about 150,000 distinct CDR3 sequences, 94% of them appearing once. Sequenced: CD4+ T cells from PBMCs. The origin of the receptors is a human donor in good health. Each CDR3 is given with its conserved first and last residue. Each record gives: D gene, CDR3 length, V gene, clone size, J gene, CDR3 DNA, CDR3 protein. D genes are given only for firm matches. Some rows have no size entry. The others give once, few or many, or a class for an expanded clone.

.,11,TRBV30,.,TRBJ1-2,TGTGCCCATTCTCAACTTCGGAGCTACACCTTC,CAHSQLRSYTF
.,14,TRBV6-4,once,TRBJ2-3,TGTGCCAGCAGTGACTCCAGGGGCACAGATACGCAGTATTTT,CASSDSRGTDTQYF
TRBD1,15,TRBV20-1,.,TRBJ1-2,TGCAGTGCTAGAAGGACAGGGGGCGATGGCTATGGCTACACCTTC,CSARRTGGDGYGYTF
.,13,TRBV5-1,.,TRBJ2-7,TGCGCCAGCAGCTTGTTCGGGGAATACGAGCAGTACTTC,CASSLFGEYEQYF
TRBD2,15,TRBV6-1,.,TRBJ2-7,TGTGCCAGCAGTGAAGAATGGGGACTAGCGGGAGATCAGTACTTC,CASSEEWGLAGDQYF
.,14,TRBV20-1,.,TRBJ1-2,TGCAGTGCTAGTATCAGGGACTCGGACTATGGCTACACCTTC,CSASIRDSDYGYTF
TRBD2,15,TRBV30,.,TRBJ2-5,TGTGCCTGGAGTGTAGAGCGGGAGTTAGATGAGACCCAGTACTTC,CAWSVERELDETQYF
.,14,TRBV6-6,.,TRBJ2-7,TGTGCCAGTAGAGAGGGGAGTCCCTCCTACGAGCAGTACTTC,CASREGSPSYEQYF
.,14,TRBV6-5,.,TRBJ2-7,TGTGCCAGCAGTTTGACATGGCAAACCTACGAGCAGTACTTC,CASSLTWQTYEQYF
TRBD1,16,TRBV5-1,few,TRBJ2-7,TGCGCCAGCAGCTTCGGCCTGACAGGGAGCCTCTACGAGCAGTACTTC,CASSFGLTGSLYEQYF
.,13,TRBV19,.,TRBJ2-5,TGTGCCAGTAGGTCCGGACAAGAAGAGACCCAGTACTTC,CASRSGQEETQYF
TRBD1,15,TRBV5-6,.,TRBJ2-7,TGTGCCAGCAGCCATTCCGGGACAGGTGGATACGAGCAGTACTTC,CASSHSGTGGYEQYF
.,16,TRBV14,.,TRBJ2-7,TGTGCCAGCAGCCTTGGCGTTTTAAGTCGTGTCTACGAGCAGTACTTC,CASSLGVLSRVYEQYF
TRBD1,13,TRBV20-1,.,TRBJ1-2,TGCAGTTTTTTGGACAGGGGGTTTTCAGGCTACACCTTC,CSFLDRGFSGYTF
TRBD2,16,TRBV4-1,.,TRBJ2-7,TGCGCCAGCAGCCAACCCTTGTCTAGCGGTAAGGGCGAGCAGTACTTC,CASSQPLSSGKGEQYF
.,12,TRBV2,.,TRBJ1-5,TGTGCCAGCAGGGGATTGGCTCAGCCCCAGCATTTT,CASRGLAQPQHF
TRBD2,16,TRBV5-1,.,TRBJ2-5,TGCGCCAGCAGCTTGGTCGGGGGAGGGGTTCAAGAGACCCAGTACTTC,CASSLVGGGVQETQYF
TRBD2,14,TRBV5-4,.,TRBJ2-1,TGTGCCAGCAGCTCCGGGACTAGGGGGAGTGAGCAGTTCTTC,CASSSGTRGSEQFF
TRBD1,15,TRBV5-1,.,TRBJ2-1,TGCGCCAGCAGCTTGCTGGGACAGGGGGGGAATGAGCAGTTCTTC,CASSLLGQGGNEQFF
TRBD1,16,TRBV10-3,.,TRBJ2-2,TGTGCCATCAGTGAATTCGGGGGACAGGGTACCGGGGAGCTGTTTTTT,CAISEFGGQGTGELFF
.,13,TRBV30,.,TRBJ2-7,TGTGCCTGGGCCGGGACATACTCCTACGAGCAGTACTTC,CAWAGTYSYEQYF
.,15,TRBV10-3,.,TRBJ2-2,TGTGCCATCAGTGCAATGGGGCAGAACACCGGGGAGCTGTTTTTT,CAISAMGQNTGELFF
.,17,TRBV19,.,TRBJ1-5,TGTGCCAGTAGTCAGCTGCCGGGGGTTTTGGGCAATCAGCCCCAGCATTTT,CASSQLPGVLGNQPQHF
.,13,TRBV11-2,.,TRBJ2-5,TGTGCCAGCAGCTCTAACCCTCGGGGGACCCAGTACTTC,CASSSNPRGTQYF
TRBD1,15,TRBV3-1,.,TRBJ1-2,TGTGCCAGCAGCCAAAGAGGCAGGGGGATCTATGGCTACACCTTC,CASSQRGRGIYGYTF
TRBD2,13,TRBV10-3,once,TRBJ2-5,TGTGCCATCAGGGGGGAGGGCCAAGAGACCCAGTACTTC,CAIRGEGQETQYF
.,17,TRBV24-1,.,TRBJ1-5,TGTGCCACCAGTGATTCCCCCCAGGGTAGGGGCGATCAGCCCCAGCATTTT,CATSDSPQGRGDQPQHF
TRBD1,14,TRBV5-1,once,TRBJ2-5,TGCGCCAGCAGCCCCGACAGGGGCGAAGAGACCCAGTACTTC,CASSPDRGEETQYF
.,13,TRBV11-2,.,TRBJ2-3,TGTGCCAGCAGCTTAGATCTCCGGGATACGCAGTATTTT,CASSLDLRDTQYF
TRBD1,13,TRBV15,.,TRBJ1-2,TGTGCCACCAGCCTAGGACAGGGTTACGGCTACACCTTC,CATSLGQGYGYTF
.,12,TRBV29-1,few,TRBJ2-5,TGCAGCGTTGTTGGCGTCCAAGAGACCCAGTACTTC,CSVVGVQETQYF
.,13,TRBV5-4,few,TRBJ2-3,TGTGCCAGCAGCTTGGAGGGCACAGATACGCAGTATTTT,CASSLEGTDTQYF
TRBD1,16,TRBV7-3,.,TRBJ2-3,TGTGCCAGCAGCTTAAGAGGGGACAGAACCTCAGATACGCAGTATTTT,CASSLRGDRTSDTQYF
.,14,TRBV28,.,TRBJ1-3,TGTGCCAGCAGAGGTGGAGGGGTAGGAAACACCATATATTTT,CASRGGGVGNTIYF
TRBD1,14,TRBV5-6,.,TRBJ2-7,TGTGCCAGCAGCTGGACAGGTCCCTCCTACGAGCAGTACTTC,CASSWTGPSYEQYF
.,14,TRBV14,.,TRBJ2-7,TGTGCCAGCAGCCAAGGGGCCTACCCCTACGAGCAGTACTTC,CASSQGAYPYEQYF
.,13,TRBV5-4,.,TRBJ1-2,TGTGCCAGCAGCTTGGCTACTAACTATGGCTACACCTTC,CASSLATNYGYTF
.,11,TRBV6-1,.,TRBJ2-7,TGTGCCAGTTTATTTACTCCTTTATTGTACTTC,CASLFTPLLYF
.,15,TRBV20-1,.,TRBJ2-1,TGCAGTGCTAGAAATGGACAATCCGCCTCCAATGAGCAGTTCTTC,CSARNGQSASNEQFF
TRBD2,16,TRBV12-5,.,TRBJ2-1,TGTGCTAGTGGTTGGGAAGCGGGAGGGATCTACAATGAGCAGTTCTTC,CASGWEAGGIYNEQFF
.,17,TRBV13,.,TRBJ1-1,TGTGCCAGCAGCTTCCCCCCAGGGCTAAACATGAACACTGAAGCTTTCTTT,CASSFPPGLNMNTEAFF
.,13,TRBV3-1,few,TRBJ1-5,TGTGCCAGCAGCCAGGGCAGGGATCAGCCCCAGCATTTT,CASSQGRDQPQHF
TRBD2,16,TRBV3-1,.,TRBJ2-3,TGTGCCAGCAGGCTGGGACTAGCGGGAACCACAGATACGCAGTATTTT,CASRLGLAGTTDTQYF
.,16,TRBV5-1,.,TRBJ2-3,TGCGCCAGCAGTAGAGGAAGCCGGGGGATGACAGATACGCAGTATTTT,CASSRGSRGMTDTQYF
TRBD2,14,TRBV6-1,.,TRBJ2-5,TGTGCCAGCAAGGTTCTGGGGGGAGGGGAGACCCAGTACTTC,CASKVLGGGETQYF